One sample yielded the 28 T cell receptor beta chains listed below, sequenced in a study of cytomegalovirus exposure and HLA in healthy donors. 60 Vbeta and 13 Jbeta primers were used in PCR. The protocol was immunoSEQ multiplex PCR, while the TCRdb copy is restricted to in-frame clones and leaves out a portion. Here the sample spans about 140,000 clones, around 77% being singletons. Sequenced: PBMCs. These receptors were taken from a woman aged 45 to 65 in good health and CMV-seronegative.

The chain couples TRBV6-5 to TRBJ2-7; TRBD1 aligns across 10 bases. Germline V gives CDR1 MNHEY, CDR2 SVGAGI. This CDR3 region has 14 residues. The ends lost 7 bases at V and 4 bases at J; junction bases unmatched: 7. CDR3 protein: CASKPGQGIYEQYF. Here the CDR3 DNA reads TGTGCCAGCAAACCGGGACAGGGGATTTACGAGCAGTACTTC.

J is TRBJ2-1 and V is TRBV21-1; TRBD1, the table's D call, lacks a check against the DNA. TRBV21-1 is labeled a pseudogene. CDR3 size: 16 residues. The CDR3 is CASSKTRDRGGNEQFF. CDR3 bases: TGTGCCAGCAGCAAAACACGGGACAGGGGAGGCAATGAGCAGTTCTTC.

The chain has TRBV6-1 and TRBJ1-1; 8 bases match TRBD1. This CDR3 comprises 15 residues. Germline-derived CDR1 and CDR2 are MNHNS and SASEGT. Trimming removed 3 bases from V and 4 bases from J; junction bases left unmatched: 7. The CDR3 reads CASSDNRGRGTEAFF. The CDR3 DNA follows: TGTGCCAGCAGTGATAACAGGGGGAGAGGCACTGAAGCTTTCTTT.

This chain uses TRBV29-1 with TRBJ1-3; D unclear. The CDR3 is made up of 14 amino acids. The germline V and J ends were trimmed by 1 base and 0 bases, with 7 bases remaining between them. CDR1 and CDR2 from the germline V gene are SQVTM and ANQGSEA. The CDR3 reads CSVEAPLSGNTIYF. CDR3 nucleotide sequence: TGCAGCGTTGAAGCCCCCCTCTCTGGAAACACCATATATTTT. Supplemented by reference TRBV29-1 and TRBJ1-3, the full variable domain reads SAVISQKPSRDICQRGTSLTIQCQVDSQVTMMFWYRQQPGQSLTLIATANQGSEATYESGFVIDKFPISRPNLTFSTLTVSNMSPEDSSIYLCSVEAPLSGNTIYFGEGSWLTVV.

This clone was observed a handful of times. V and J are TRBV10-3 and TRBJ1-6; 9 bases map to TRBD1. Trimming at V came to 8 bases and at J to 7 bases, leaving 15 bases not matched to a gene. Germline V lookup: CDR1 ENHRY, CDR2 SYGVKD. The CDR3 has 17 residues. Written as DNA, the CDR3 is TGTGCCATCCGAGGAGATACAGGGGGCTTAGGGAATTCACCCCTCCACTTT. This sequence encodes CAIRGDTGGLGNSPLHF.

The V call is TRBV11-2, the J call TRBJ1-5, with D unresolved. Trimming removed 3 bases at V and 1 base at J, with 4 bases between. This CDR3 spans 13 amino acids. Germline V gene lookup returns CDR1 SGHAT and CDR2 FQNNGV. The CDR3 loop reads CASSFGSNQPQHF. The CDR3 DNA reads TGTGCCAGCAGCTTTGGCAGCAATCAGCCCCAGCATTTT.

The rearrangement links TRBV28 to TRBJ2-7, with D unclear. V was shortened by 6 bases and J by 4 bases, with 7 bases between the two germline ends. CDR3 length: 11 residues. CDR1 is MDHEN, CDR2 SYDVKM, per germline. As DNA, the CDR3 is TGTGCCAGCAGATCTTCGTACGAGCAGTACTTC. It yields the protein CASRSSYEQYF. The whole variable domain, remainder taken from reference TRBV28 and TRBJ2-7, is DVKVTQSSRYLVKRTGEKVFLECVQDMDHENMFWYRQDPGLGLRLIYFSYDVKMKEKGDIPEGYSVSREKKERFSLILESASTNQTSMYLCASRSSYEQYFGPGTRLTVT.

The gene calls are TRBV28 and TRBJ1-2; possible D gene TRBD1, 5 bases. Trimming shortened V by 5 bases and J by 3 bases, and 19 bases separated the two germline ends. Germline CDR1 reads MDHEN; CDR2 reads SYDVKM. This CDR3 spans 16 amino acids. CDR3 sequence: CASSPFARQGYYGYTF. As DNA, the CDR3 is TGTGCCAGCAGTCCCTTCGCTCGGCAGGGCTACTATGGCTACACCTTC.

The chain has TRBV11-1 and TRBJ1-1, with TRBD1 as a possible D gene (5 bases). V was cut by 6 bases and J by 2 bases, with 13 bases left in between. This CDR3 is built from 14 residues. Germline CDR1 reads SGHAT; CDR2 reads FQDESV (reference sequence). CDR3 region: CASSPDSLNTEAFF. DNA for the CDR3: TGTGCCAGCAGTCCCGACAGCCTTAACACTGAAGCTTTCTTT.

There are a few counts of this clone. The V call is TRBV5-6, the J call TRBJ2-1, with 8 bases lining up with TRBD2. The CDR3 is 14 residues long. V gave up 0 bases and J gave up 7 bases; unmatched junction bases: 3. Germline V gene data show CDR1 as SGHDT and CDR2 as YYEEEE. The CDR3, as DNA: TGTGCCAGCAGCTTGGGACTAGCGAATAATGAGCAGTTCTTC. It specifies CASSLGLANNEQFF.

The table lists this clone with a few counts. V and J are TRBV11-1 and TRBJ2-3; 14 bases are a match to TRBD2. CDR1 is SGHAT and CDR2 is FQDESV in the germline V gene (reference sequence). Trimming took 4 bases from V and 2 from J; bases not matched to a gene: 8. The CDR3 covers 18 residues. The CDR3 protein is CASSSQTSGGAYTDTQYF. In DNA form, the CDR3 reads TGTGCCAGCAGCTCCCAGACTAGCGGGGGGGCCTACACAGATACGCAGTATTTT. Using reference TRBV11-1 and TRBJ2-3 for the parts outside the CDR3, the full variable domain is EAEVAQSPRYKITEKSQAVAFWCDPISGHATLYWYRQILGQGPELLVQFQDESVVDDSQLPKDRFSAERLKGVDSTLKIQPAELGDSAMYLCASSSQTSGGAYTDTQYFGPGTRLTVL.

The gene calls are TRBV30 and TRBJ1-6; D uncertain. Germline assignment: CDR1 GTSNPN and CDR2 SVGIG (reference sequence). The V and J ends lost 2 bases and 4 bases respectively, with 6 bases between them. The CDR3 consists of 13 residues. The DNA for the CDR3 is TGTGCCTGGAGTCGTGAGTATAATTCACCCCTCCACTTT. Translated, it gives CAWSREYNSPLHF.

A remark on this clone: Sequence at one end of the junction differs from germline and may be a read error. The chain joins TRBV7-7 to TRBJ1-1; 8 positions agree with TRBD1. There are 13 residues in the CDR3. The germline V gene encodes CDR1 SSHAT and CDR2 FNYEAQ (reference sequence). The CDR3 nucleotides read TGTGCTAGCAGCCAGGACAGGGACACTGAAGCTTTCTTT. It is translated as CASSQDRDTEAFF.

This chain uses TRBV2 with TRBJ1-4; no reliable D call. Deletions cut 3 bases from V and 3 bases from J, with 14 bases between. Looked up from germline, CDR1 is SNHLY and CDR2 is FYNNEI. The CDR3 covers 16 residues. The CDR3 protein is CASSDYFRGANEKLFF. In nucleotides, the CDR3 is TGTGCCAGCAGTGACTATTTCCGGGGAGCTAATGAAAAACTGTTTTTT.

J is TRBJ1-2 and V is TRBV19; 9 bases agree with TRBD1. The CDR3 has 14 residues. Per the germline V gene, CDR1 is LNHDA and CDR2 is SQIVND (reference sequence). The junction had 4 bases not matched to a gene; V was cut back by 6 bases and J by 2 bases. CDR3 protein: CASSSGQGNYGYTF. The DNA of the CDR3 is TGTGCCAGTAGCTCCGGACAGGGGAACTATGGCTACACCTTC.

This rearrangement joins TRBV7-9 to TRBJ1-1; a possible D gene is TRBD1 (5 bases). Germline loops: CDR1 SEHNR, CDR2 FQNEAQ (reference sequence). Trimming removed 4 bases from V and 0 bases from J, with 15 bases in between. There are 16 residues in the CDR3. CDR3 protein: CASSSPTDTMNTEAFF. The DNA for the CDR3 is TGTGCCAGCAGCTCCCCGACAGACACAATGAACACTGAAGCTTTCTTT.

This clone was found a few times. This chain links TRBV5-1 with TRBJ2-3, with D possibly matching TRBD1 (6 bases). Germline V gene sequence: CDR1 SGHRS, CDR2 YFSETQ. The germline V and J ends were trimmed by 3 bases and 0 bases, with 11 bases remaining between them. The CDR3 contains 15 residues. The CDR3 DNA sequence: TGCGCCAGCAGCTCATGGGACACCAGCACAGATACGCAGTATTTT. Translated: CASSSWDTSTDTQYF.

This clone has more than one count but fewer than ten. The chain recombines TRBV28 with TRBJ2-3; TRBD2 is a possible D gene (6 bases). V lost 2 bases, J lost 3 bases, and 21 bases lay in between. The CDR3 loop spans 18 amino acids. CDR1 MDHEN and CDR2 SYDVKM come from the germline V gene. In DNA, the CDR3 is TGTGCCAGCAGTTTACGGTCCCCTCCGGGGGTGGGGACAGATACGCAGTATTTT. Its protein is CASSLRSPPGVGTDTQYF.

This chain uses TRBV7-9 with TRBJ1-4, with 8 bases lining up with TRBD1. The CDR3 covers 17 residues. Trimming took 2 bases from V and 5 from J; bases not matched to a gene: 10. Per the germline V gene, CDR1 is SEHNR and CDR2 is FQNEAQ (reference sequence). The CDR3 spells CASSLLSGGALNEKLFF. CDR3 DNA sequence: TGTGCCAGCAGCTTACTGTCAGGGGGCGCCTTGAATGAAAAACTGTTTTTT.

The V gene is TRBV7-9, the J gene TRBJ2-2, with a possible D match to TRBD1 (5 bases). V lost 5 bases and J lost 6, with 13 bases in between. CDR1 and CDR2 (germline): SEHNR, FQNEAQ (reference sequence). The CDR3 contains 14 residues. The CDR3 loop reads CASSEDMSPGELFF. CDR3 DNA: TGTGCCAGCAGCGAGGACATGAGTCCCGGGGAGCTGTTTTTT.

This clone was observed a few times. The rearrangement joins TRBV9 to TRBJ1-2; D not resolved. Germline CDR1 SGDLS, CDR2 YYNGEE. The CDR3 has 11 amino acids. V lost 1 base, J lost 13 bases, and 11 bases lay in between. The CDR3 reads CASSVSGVLTF. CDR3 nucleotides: TGTGCCAGCAGCGTATCCGGGGTCCTCACCTTC.

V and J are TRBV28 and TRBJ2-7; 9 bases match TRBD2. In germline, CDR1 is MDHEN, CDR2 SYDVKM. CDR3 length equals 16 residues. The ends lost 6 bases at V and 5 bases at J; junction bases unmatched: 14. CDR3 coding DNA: TGTGCCAGCAGAACCTACTCCAGCGGGGGGTTCAACGAGCAGTACTTC. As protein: CASRTYSSGGFNEQYF.

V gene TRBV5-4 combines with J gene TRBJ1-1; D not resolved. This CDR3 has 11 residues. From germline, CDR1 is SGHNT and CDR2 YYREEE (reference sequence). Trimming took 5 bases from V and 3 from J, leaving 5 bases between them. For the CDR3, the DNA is TGTGCCAGCAGTTCGTACACTGAAGCTTTCTTT. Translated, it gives CASSSYTEAFF.

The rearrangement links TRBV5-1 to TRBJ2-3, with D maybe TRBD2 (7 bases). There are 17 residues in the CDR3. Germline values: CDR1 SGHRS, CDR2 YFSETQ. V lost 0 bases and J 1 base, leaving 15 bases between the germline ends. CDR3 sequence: CASSLEVRGHRTDTQYF. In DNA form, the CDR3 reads TGCGCCAGCAGCTTGGAGGTGCGGGGGCACCGCACAGATACGCAGTATTTT.

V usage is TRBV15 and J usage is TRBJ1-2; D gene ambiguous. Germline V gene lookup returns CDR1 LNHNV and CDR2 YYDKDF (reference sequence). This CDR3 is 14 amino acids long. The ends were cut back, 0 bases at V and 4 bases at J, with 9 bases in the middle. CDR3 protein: CATSRDPRLYGYTF. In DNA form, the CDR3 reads TGTGCCACCAGCAGAGATCCGAGGCTCTATGGCTACACCTTC.

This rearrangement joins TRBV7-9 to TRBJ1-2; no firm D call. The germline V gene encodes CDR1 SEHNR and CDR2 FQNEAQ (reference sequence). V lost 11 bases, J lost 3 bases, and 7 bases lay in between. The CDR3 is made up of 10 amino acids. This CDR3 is CAFGDYGYTF. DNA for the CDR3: TGTGCCTTTGGAGACTATGGCTACACCTTC.

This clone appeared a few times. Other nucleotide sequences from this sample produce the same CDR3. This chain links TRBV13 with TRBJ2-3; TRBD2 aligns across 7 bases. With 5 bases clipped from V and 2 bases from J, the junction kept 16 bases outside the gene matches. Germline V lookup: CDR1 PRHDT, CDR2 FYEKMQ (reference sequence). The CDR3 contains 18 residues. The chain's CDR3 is CASSPHGARGSITDTQYF. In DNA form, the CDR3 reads TGTGCCAGCAGCCCCCATGGGGCGCGGGGGTCTATCACAGATACGCAGTATTTT.

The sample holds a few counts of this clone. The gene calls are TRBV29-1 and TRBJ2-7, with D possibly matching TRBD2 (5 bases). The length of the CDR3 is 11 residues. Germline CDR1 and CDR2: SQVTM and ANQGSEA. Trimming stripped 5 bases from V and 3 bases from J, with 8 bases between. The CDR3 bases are TGCAGCGTTCTTCGGGGCTACGAGCAGTACTTC. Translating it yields CSVLRGYEQYF.